The rows below give T cell receptor beta chains drawn from one sample of a study of blood T cells in healthy people across ages. TCRdb recomputed calls from the 5' RACE reads with MiXCR, one row per CDR3 protein. The sample lists 380,000 or so distinct CDR3 sequences, about 55% occurring once. The specimen was blood. The source of these receptors is a man aged 55-75 years in good health. CDR3s include the opening cysteine and the closing phenylalanine or tryptophan. D genes are given only for firm matches. Clone size is not always given. Where it is, it says once, few, many or a class for expanded clones.

v_call	j_call	clone_size	d_call	cdr3_nt	cdr3_aa
TRBV14	TRBJ2-1	NA	NA	TGTGCCAGCAGCCAAGTTTCCTACTTATCCTACAATGAGCAGTTCTTC	CASSQVSYLSYNEQFF
TRBV6-6	TRBJ2-1	many	TRBD2	TGTGCCAGCAGCCGGGACTACCTGGAAGAGCAGTTCTTC	CASSRDYLEEQFF
TRBV9	TRBJ2-3	NA	TRBD2	TGTGCCAGCAGCGTAGAGCGGGGTAGCACAGATACGCAGTATTTT	CASSVERGSTDTQYF
TRBV12-3/TRBV12-4	TRBJ1-1	NA	NA	TGTGCCAGCAGTCCAAACGTGGGCACTGAAGCTTTCTTT	CASSPNVGTEAFF
TRBV7-2	TRBJ2-7	NA	NA	TGTGCCAGCAGCTATACAGGGAATTACGAGCAGTACTTC	CASSYTGNYEQYF
TRBV12-3/TRBV12-4	TRBJ2-1	NA	TRBD2	TGTGCCAGCAGTGTCTTAGCGGGCTGGCAGTTCTTC	CASSVLAGWQFF
TRBV3-1	TRBJ1-1	NA	NA	TGTGCCAGCAGCGCCCAGACAGGCTTCACTGAAGCTTTCTTT	CASSAQTGFTEAFF
TRBV7-6	TRBJ2-7	NA	NA	TGTGCCAGCAGCCCCCGTCTCCGCTCCTACGAGCAGTACTTT	CASSPRLRSYEQYF
TRBV30	TRBJ2-7	NA	NA	TGTGCCTGGAGTGTACGAGCATACAATGAGCAGTACTTC	CAWSVRAYNEQYF
TRBV25-1	TRBJ2-4	NA	NA	TGTGCCAGCAGTAAAACCGGGACGAAAAACATTCAGTACTTC	CASSKTGTKNIQYF
TRBV6-2/TRBV6-3	TRBJ2-7	NA	NA	TGTGCCAGCAGTTACGGGGACACACCCCACGAGCAGTACTTC	CASSYGDTPHEQYF
TRBV7-9	TRBJ2-3	once	NA	TGTGCCAGCAGCCGAGGACAACTCAATACGCAGTATTTT	CASSRGQLNTQYF
TRBV6-1	TRBJ1-1	NA	NA	TGTGCCAGCAGTGGAAACCGGAACACTGAAGCTTTCTTT	CASSGNRNTEAFF
TRBV20-1	TRBJ1-2	NA	NA	TGCAGTGCTACCTGGTGGAGGAATTCTAACTATGGCTACACCTTC	CSATWWRNSNYGYTF
TRBV20-1	TRBJ1-2	NA	NA	TGCAGTGCTAGGGAGCCTAAGTCCCCCTTTGGCTACACCTTC	CSAREPKSPFGYTF
TRBV6-6	TRBJ2-4	few	TRBD2	TGTGCCAGCACCCCCCCTAACGGGAGGGCCGCCAAAAACATTCAGTACTTC	CASTPPNGRAAKNIQYF
TRBV6-2/TRBV6-3	TRBJ1-5	NA	NA	TGTGCCAGCACCTCCGACGACAGTAGCAATCAGCCCCAGCATTTT	CASTSDDSSNQPQHF
TRBV6-1	TRBJ2-2	NA	TRBD1	TGTGCCAGCAGTCGGACAGGGGCCCTTGCCGGGGAGCTGTTTTTT	CASSRTGALAGELFF
TRBV28	TRBJ2-3	once	TRBD2	TGTGCCAGCAGTTTATCGTCTGGGCTAGCGGGAGGGTCAGATACGCAGTATTTT	CASSLSSGLAGGSDTQYF
TRBV7-2	TRBJ1-2	once	NA	TGTGCCAGCAGCCCTGACCTCGGGGACAATGGCTACACCTTC	CASSPDLGDNGYTF
TRBV9	TRBJ2-7	many	NA	TGTGCCAGCAGCCAGAGTAGGTGGGCAGGGGAGGAAGGGCAGTACTTC	CASSQSRWAGEEGQYF
TRBV6-2/TRBV6-3	TRBJ2-7	NA	TRBD2	TGTGCCAGCAGCTCAAAGGGAAGGCTAGCGGGAATTGACGAGCAGTACTTC	CASSSKGRLAGIDEQYF
TRBV21-1	TRBJ2-7	NA	NA	TGTGCCAGCATCCACGAGACAGGGGTCAACGAGCAGTACTTC	CASIHETGVNEQYF
TRBV7-2	TRBJ2-7	few	NA	TGTGCCAGCAGCTTTAGTGGCGCCGAGCAGTACTTC	CASSFSGAEQYF
TRBV14	TRBJ2-7	few	TRBD2	TGTGCCAGCAGCCAAGACGTAAGGGGACTAGCGACATACGAGCAGTACTTC	CASSQDVRGLATYEQYF
TRBV20-1	TRBJ2-1	NA	NA	TGCAGTGCTAGAGGGCTCGGGGCAGGGGAGGAAGAGACCCAGTTCTTC	CSARGLGAGEEETQFF
TRBV20-1	TRBJ2-7	few	TRBD2	TGCAGTGCTCACGGCGGGGGGTACGAGCAGTACTTC	CSAHGGGYEQYF
TRBV20-1	TRBJ2-1	NA	NA	TGCAGTGCTCTTGGGACCCCCTATGGGGAGCAGTTCTTC	CSALGTPYGEQFF
TRBV9	TRBJ2-1	NA	TRBD2	TGTGCCAGCAGCGTAGGAGGGACTAAGGTAGAGCCGCAGCAGTTCTTC	CASSVGGTKVEPQQFF
TRBV19	TRBJ2-7	few	TRBD2	TGTGCCAGTAGTCGAGGGGAAGCGGGAGAACGAGAGCAGTACTTC	CASSRGEAGEREQYF
TRBV9	TRBJ2-3	few	NA	TGTGCCAGCAGCGTGACCGGGATCCGAAGCACAGATACGCAGTATTTT	CASSVTGIRSTDTQYF
TRBV6-6	TRBJ1-6	NA	NA	TGTGCCAGCGAGAGGACAGATGATAATTCACCCCTCCACTTT	CASERTDDNSPLHF
TRBV29-1	TRBJ2-1	few	TRBD2	TGCAGCGCTGATAGGACTAGCGACAATGAGCAGTTCTTC	CSADRTSDNEQFF
TRBV28	TRBJ2-5	few	NA	TGTGCCAGCAGACAGGCACAAGAGACCCAGTACTTC	CASRQAQETQYF
TRBV4-2	TRBJ2-2	NA	TRBD2	TGTGCCAGCAGCCAAGACTACCCTAGCGGGAGTAAGACCGGGGAGCTGTTTTTT	CASSQDYPSGSKTGELFF
TRBV7-9	TRBJ2-1	NA	NA	TGTGCCAGCAGCTTAGACCAGGGCACTGAGCAGTTCTTC	CASSLDQGTEQFF
TRBV4-3	TRBJ2-7	many	NA	TGCGCCAGCAGCCAAGGGCTGGCGGGAACCTACGAGCAGTACTTC	CASSQGLAGTYEQYF
TRBV7-2	TRBJ2-4	few	TRBD2	TGTGCCAGCAGCTTATTCGGGGGAGGGAGCGCCAAAAACATTCAGTACTTC	CASSLFGGGSAKNIQYF
TRBV7-9	TRBJ2-7	NA	NA	TGTGCCAGCAGCTTAGAACCCAGCGGTGGGGCCTACGAGCAGTACTTC	CASSLEPSGGAYEQYF
TRBV29-1	TRBJ2-7	few	NA	TGCAGCGTTGGGGCCGTCGTGGGCGGGGTCAGTTACGAGCAGTACTTC	CSVGAVVGGVSYEQYF
TRBV9	TRBJ2-7	many	NA	TGTGCCAGCAGCGTAGAGTTGTTGGCCGAGCAGTACTTC	CASSVELLAEQYF
TRBV29-1	TRBJ2-1	NA	TRBD1	TGCAGCGCCCGACAGGGGGCAAGTGAGCAGTTCTTC	CSARQGASEQFF